The 12 T cell receptor beta chains reported below all come from one sample, sequenced in a study of shared clonotypes between healthy human individuals. The protocol was immunoSEQ multiplex PCR, while the TCRdb copy is restricted to in-frame clones and leaves out a portion. The sample has some 530,000 clones; about 72% are singletons. Sequencing was done on a sample of PBMCs. The source of these receptors is a woman between 35 and 50 years old in good health. Some clones in this sample may be carry-over from other donors' samples.

This clone showed up just once. This chain joins TRBV5-1 and TRBJ1-1, with 10 bases that match TRBD1. Per germline, CDR1 SGHRS and CDR2 YFSETQ. The CDR3 runs 16 residues. The trim removed 4 bases at V and 4 bases at J, leaving 10 bases unmatched. The CDR3 loop reads CASSHPGTGDATEAFF. As DNA, the CDR3 is TGCGCCAGCAGCCACCCCGGGACAGGGGATGCCACTGAAGCTTTCTTT.

The chain couples TRBV4-3 to TRBJ2-7; TRBD2 agrees at 10 bases. The CDR3 has 19 residues. V trimming: 0 bases; J trimming: 5 bases; junction bases outside the gene matches: 16. Germline V lookup: CDR1 LGHNA, CDR2 YSLEER. CDR3 nucleotide sequence: TGCGCCAGCAGCCAAGAATGGTCCTCGGGGCTAGCGGGAGACCACGAGCAGTACTTC. This gives the protein CASSQEWSSGLAGDHEQYF.

This chain uses TRBV19 with TRBJ2-7; D is possibly TRBD2 (5 bases). Deletions cut 5 bases from V and 0 bases from J, with 20 bases between. The CDR3 has 17 residues. Germline V gene data show CDR1 as LNHDA and CDR2 as SQIVND (reference sequence). The CDR3 is CASSPEQRVISSYEQYF. CDR3 bases: TGTGCCAGTAGTCCCGAACAGAGGGTAATCAGCTCCTACGAGCAGTACTTC.

The V gene is TRBV9, the J gene TRBJ1-4; TRBD1 matches 10 bases. V shed 4 bases, J shed 8 bases, and the junction held 5 bases outside the gene matches. Per germline, CDR1 SGDLS and CDR2 YYNGEE. CDR3 length: 14 amino acids. The CDR3 sequence: CASSRDRGREKLFF. CDR3 DNA: TGTGCCAGCAGCCGGGACAGGGGTCGCGAAAAACTGTTTTTT.

V usage is TRBV5-1 and J usage is TRBJ2-1; D might be TRBD1 (6 bases). The CDR3 runs 15 residues. Trimming removed 6 bases at V and 6 bases at J, with 19 bases between. Germline assignment: CDR1 SGHRS and CDR2 YFSETQ. In DNA form, the CDR3 reads TGCGCCAGCACTCGATTGGGACAAGGAGGCAATGAGCAGTTCTTC. This encodes CASTRLGQGGNEQFF.

This chain uses TRBV30 with TRBJ2-1; the match to TRBD2 covers 12 bases. This CDR3 spans 15 amino acids. Trimming removed 0 bases from V and 8 bases from J; junction bases left unmatched: 5. Germline CDR1 is GTSNPN and CDR2 is SVGIG (reference sequence). CDR3 nucleotides: TGTGCCTGGAGTGTAGGGCTAGCGGGAGGGGATGAGCAGTTCTTC. Protein sequence: CAWSVGLAGGDEQFF.

The CDR3 DNA sequence: TGTGCCAGCAGCGTTCACCCGAACACCGGGGAGCTGTTTTTT. This sequence encodes CASSVHPNTGELFF. V is TRBV9 and J is TRBJ2-2; D unclear. The V end was cut by 2 bases, the J end by 0 bases, with 5 bases between. The V gene's germline CDR1 is SGDLS and CDR2 YYNGEE. This CDR3 is built from 14 residues.

V and J are TRBV19 and TRBJ2-5; 8 nucleotides agree with TRBD1. This CDR3 has 14 amino acids. Unmatched junction bases numbered 7, after V lost 5 bases and J lost 5 bases. Germline assignment: CDR1 LNHDA and CDR2 SQIVND (reference sequence). CDR3 in amino acids: CASSPTGARETQYF. In DNA, the CDR3 is TGTGCCAGTAGTCCGACAGGGGCTCGGGAGACCCAGTACTTC. The complete variable domain, with remaining parts taken from reference TRBV19 and TRBJ2-5, reads DGGITQSPKYLFRKEGQNVTLSCEQNLNHDAMYWYRQDPGQGLRLIYYSQIVNDFQKGDIAEGYSVSREKKESFPLTVTSAQKNPTAFYLCASSPTGARETQYFGPGTRLLVL.

Worth noting for this clone: This probably arose from a read error, given a far larger clone one base away. At the DNA level, this CDR3 is encoded by other sequences in the same sample as well. The J gene is TRBJ2-7, the V gene TRBV4-2, with D possibly TRBD1 on 5 matching bases. The germline V and J ends were trimmed by 0 bases and 1 base, with 10 bases remaining between them. The CDR3 loop spans 15 amino acids. The germline V gene encodes CDR1 LGHNA and CDR2 YNFKEQ. This CDR3 is CASSQEGDVSYEQYF. CDR3 DNA: TGTGCCAGCAGCCAAGAAGGGGATGTATCCTACGAGCAGTACTTC.

The V gene is TRBV28, the J gene TRBJ2-1, with D tentatively TRBD2 (5 bases). Trimming shortened V by 7 bases and J by 6 bases, and 13 bases separated the two germline ends. The germline CDR1 and CDR2 sequences are MDHEN and SYDVKM. The CDR3 consists of 13 residues. The CDR3 protein is CASTPGIRNEQFF. In DNA form, the CDR3 reads TGTGCCAGCACCCCGGGGATCCGCAATGAGCAGTTCTTC.

The chain joins TRBV7-6 to TRBJ2-2, with 8 positions matching TRBD1. CDR1 is SGHVS and CDR2 is FNYEAQ in the germline V gene. The CDR3 is made up of 17 amino acids. V lost 4 bases, J lost 0 bases, and 7 bases stayed unmatched. The CDR3 DNA follows: TGTGCCAGCAGCTGGACAGGGAAAAACGCGAACACCGGGGAGCTGTTTTTT. It translates to CASSWTGKNANTGELFF.

The chain links TRBV2 to TRBJ1-2; no definite D call. Germline-derived CDR1 and CDR2 are SNHLY and FYNNEI. Deletions cut 6 bases from V and 4 bases from J, with 9 bases between. The CDR3 runs to 12 residues. CDR3 nucleotide sequence: TGTGCCAGCAGGCCAGCCATCTATGGCTACACCTTC. Translated: CASRPAIYGYTF.